This T cell receptor beta chain was identified in a study of blood T cell repertoires in COVID-19. This clone occurred a few times. Seattle's cohort entered during active infection and was followed longitudinally. Original processing notes: Amplified reference gene primers provided the basis for estimating nucleated cell counts. Only in-frame clones appear in the TCRdb table, and some are missing; sequencing was by immunoSEQ multiplex PCR. D and trimming come from the DNA, and the V and J calls and clone size come from that table. The repertoire has roughly 60,000 clones, roughly 80% of them found once; the top ten carry around 9.6%. CDR3 size: 11 residues. Germline assignment: CDR1 SQVTM and CDR2 ANQGSEA. Trimming cost V 6 bases and J 2 bases, with 7 bases left between them.

The receptor was derived from a man aged 50 to 59 with COVID-19, enrolled during active disease. This rearrangement joins TRBV29-1 to TRBJ1-1; D is undetermined. The sequencing sample was made of peripheral blood. In DNA, the CDR3 is TGCAGCGTCTACAGAAACACTGAAGCTTTCTTT. This encodes CSVYRNTEAFF.